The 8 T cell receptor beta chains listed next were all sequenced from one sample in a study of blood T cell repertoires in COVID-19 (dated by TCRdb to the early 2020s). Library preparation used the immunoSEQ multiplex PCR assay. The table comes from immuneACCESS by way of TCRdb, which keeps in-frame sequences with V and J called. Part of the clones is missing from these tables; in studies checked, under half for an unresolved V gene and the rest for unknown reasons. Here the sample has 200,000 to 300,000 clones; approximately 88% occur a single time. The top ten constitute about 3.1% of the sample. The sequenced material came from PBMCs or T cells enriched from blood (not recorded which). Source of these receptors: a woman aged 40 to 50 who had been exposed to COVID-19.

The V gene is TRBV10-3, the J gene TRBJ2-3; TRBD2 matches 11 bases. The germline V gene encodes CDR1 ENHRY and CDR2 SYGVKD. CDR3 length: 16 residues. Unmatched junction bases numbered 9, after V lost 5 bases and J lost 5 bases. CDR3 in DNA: TGTGCCATCAGTTCCCTAGCGGGGGGCCATAGAGATACGCAGTATTTT. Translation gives CAISSLAGGHRDTQYF.

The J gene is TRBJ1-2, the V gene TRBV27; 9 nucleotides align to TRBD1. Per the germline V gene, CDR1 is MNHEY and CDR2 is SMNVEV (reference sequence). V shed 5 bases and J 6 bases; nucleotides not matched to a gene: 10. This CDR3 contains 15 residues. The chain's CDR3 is CASSNLGQGWNGYTF. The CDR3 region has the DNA TGTGCCAGCAGTAACCTCGGACAGGGGTGGAATGGCTACACCTTC.

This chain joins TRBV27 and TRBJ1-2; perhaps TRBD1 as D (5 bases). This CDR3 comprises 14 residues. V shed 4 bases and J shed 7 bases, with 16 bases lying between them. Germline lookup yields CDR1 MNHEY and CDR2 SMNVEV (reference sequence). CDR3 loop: CASSSNGGIGGYTF. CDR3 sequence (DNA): TGTGCCAGCAGTTCGAACGGGGGAATCGGTGGCTACACCTTC.

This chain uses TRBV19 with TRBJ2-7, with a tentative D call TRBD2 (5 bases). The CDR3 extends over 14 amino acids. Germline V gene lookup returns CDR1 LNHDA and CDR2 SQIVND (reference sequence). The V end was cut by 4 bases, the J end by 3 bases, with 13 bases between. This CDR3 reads CASSTSGDNYEQYF. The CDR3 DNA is TGTGCCAGTAGTACCAGCGGAGACAACTACGAGCAGTACTTC.

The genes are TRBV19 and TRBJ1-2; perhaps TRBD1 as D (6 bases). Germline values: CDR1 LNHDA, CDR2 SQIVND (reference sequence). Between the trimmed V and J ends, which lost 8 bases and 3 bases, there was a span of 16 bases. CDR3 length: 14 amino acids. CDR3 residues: CASSPGQMYYGYTF. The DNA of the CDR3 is TGTGCCAGTTCTCCAGGACAGATGTACTATGGCTACACCTTC.

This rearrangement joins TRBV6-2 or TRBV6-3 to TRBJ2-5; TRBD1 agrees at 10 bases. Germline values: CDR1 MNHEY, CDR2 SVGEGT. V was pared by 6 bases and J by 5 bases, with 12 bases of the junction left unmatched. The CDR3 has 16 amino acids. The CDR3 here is CASSRDRGVAWETQYF. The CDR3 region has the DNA TGTGCCAGCAGCCGGGACAGGGGAGTTGCATGGGAGACCCAGTACTTC.

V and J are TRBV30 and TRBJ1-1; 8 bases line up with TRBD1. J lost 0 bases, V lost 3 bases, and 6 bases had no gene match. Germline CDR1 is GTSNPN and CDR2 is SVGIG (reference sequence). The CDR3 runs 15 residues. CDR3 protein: CAWSTGTGLNTEAFF. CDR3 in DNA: TGTGCCTGGAGCACCGGGACAGGTCTGAACACTGAAGCTTTCTTT. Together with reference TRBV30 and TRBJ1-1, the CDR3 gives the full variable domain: SQTIHQWPATLVQPVGSPLSLECTVEGTSNPNLYWYRQAAGRGLQLLFYSVGIGQISSEVPQNLSASRPQDRQFILSSKKLLLSDSGFYLCAWSTGTGLNTEAFFGQGTRLTVV.

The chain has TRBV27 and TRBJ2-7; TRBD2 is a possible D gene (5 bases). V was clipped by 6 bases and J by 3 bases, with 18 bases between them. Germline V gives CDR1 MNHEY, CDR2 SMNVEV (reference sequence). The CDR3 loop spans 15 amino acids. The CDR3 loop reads CASRLQWGALYEQYF. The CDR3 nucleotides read TGTGCCAGCAGACTACAATGGGGAGCCCTCTACGAGCAGTACTTC.